This is a list of T cell receptor beta chains from one sample in a study of CD8 T cells in Susac syndrome. In TCRdb, the immunoSEQ multiplex PCR reads were re-called with MiXCR into one record per CDR3 protein. The sample has around 150,000 distinct CDR3 sequences; 95% are singletons. The sequencing input was CD8+ T cells from PBMCs. The receptors derive from a human donor with Susac syndrome. Each CDR3 is given with its conserved first and last residue. Each record gives: D gene, J gene, V gene, CDR3 protein. The D gene is left open where the match is weak.

d_gene: -; j_gene: TRBJ2-1; v_gene: TRBV6-4; CDR3aa: CASSPLGVGNEQFF
d_gene: TRBD1; j_gene: TRBJ1-1; v_gene: TRBV9; CDR3aa: CASSVGRDRGPEAFF
d_gene: TRBD1; j_gene: TRBJ1-5; v_gene: TRBV2; CDR3aa: CASSGTGANQPQHF
d_gene: TRBD1; j_gene: TRBJ1-1; v_gene: TRBV19; CDR3aa: CASSIFQGALNTEAFF
d_gene: -; j_gene: TRBJ2-7; v_gene: TRBV20-1; CDR3aa: CSAVARNFSSYEQYF
d_gene: TRBD1; j_gene: TRBJ2-7; v_gene: TRBV20-1; CDR3aa: CSARGGTAYEQYF
d_gene: -; j_gene: TRBJ1-3; v_gene: TRBV12-3/TRBV12-4; CDR3aa: CASSSGSLRDTIYF
d_gene: -; j_gene: TRBJ2-1; v_gene: TRBV25-1; CDR3aa: CASSEASRDLFF
d_gene: -; j_gene: TRBJ2-3; v_gene: TRBV5-4; CDR3aa: CASSLALATPDTQYF
d_gene: -; j_gene: TRBJ2-7; v_gene: TRBV27; CDR3aa: CASSLVWSGSHEQYF
d_gene: TRBD2; j_gene: TRBJ2-2; v_gene: TRBV5-6; CDR3aa: CASSLVWTSGDTGELFF
d_gene: -; j_gene: TRBJ1-5; v_gene: TRBV18; CDR3aa: CASSDRAGTNQPQHF
d_gene: TRBD1; j_gene: TRBJ1-1; v_gene: TRBV12-3/TRBV12-4; CDR3aa: CASSLYPGDRATEAFF
d_gene: TRBD1; j_gene: TRBJ2-1; v_gene: TRBV29-1; CDR3aa: CSSLGTGGFNEQFF
d_gene: TRBD1; j_gene: TRBJ1-1; v_gene: TRBV29-1; CDR3aa: CSVPPGQGVNTEAFF
d_gene: -; j_gene: TRBJ2-3; v_gene: TRBV7-9; CDR3aa: CASSLAGTSTDTQYF
d_gene: -; j_gene: TRBJ2-2; v_gene: TRBV19; CDR3aa: CASSFWGPGELFF
d_gene: TRBD2; j_gene: TRBJ2-3; v_gene: TRBV9; CDR3aa: CASSVAAGAADTQYF
d_gene: -; j_gene: TRBJ2-7; v_gene: TRBV5-1; CDR3aa: CASRWTDQILSGYEQYF
d_gene: TRBD2; j_gene: TRBJ2-1; v_gene: TRBV7-7; CDR3aa: CASSSGLASHEQFF
d_gene: -; j_gene: TRBJ2-3; v_gene: TRBV12-3/TRBV12-4; CDR3aa: CASSLNSPSWADTQYF
d_gene: -; j_gene: TRBJ2-1; v_gene: TRBV24-1; CDR3aa: CATSATGTSYNEQFF
d_gene: TRBD1; j_gene: TRBJ2-7; v_gene: TRBV4-1; CDR3aa: CASSQSGQPYEQYF
d_gene: TRBD2; j_gene: TRBJ2-3; v_gene: TRBV9; CDR3aa: CASSVGLASSTDTQYF
d_gene: -; j_gene: TRBJ2-7; v_gene: TRBV5-1; CDR3aa: CASSLYPTENYEQYF
d_gene: TRBD2; j_gene: TRBJ2-7; v_gene: TRBV5-1; CDR3aa: CASSPRDGGSEEQYF
d_gene: TRBD2; j_gene: TRBJ2-1; v_gene: TRBV6-2/TRBV6-3; CDR3aa: CASNLAGAYNEQFF
d_gene: -; j_gene: TRBJ2-3; v_gene: TRBV29-1; CDR3aa: CSGISGEGSTDTQYF
d_gene: TRBD1; j_gene: TRBJ1-2; v_gene: TRBV9; CDR3aa: CASSVGGQGGAGYTF
d_gene: -; j_gene: TRBJ2-7; v_gene: TRBV12-3/TRBV12-4; CDR3aa: CATGGLAYEQYF
d_gene: -; j_gene: TRBJ2-3; v_gene: TRBV14; CDR3aa: CASSPSGYTQYF
d_gene: TRBD1; j_gene: TRBJ2-3; v_gene: TRBV15; CDR3aa: CATKQGANTDTQYF
d_gene: -; j_gene: TRBJ1-2; v_gene: TRBV28; CDR3aa: CASSWSGTFGYTF
d_gene: -; j_gene: TRBJ2-1; v_gene: TRBV15; CDR3aa: CATMLGDNEQFF
d_gene: -; j_gene: TRBJ1-2; v_gene: TRBV7-6; CDR3aa: CASSPQGPANYGYTF
d_gene: -; j_gene: TRBJ1-2; v_gene: TRBV29-1; CDR3aa: CSAGPAAYNYGYTF
d_gene: -; j_gene: TRBJ2-5; v_gene: TRBV10-3; CDR3aa: CAISDPSETQYF
d_gene: TRBD1; j_gene: TRBJ2-7; v_gene: TRBV20-1; CDR3aa: CSARHRGTYEQYF
d_gene: TRBD2; j_gene: TRBJ2-7; v_gene: TRBV27; CDR3aa: CASSLTSAYEQYF
d_gene: -; j_gene: TRBJ2-1; v_gene: TRBV14; CDR3aa: CASSHVPSYNEQFF
d_gene: TRBD1; j_gene: TRBJ1-4; v_gene: TRBV4-1; CDR3aa: CASSQASGTGEHRYEKLFF
d_gene: TRBD1; j_gene: TRBJ2-7; v_gene: TRBV30; CDR3aa: CAWEPGQASYEQYF
d_gene: TRBD2; j_gene: TRBJ2-1; v_gene: TRBV30; CDR3aa: CAWTSGRYNEQFF
d_gene: TRBD1; j_gene: TRBJ2-1; v_gene: TRBV6-1; CDR3aa: CASTPGQGTNGNDEQFF
d_gene: TRBD2; j_gene: TRBJ2-3; v_gene: TRBV7-2; CDR3aa: CASSPLGLAYTDTQYF